Below are 9 T cell receptor beta chains sequenced from a single sample in a study of PD-L1 blockade in urothelial cancer. Sequenced by immunoSEQ multiplex PCR; TCRdb stores in-frame clones only, minus some. The sample yields about 43,000 clones, 85% to 90% seen once. Specimen: PBMCs, collected around atezolizumab (anti-PD-L1) treatment. The receptors were gathered from a woman aged 55 to 70 with urothelial cancer.

The chain is built from TRBV28 and TRBJ1-2, with TRBD1 as a possible D gene (5 bases). V was cut by 8 bases and J by 8 bases, with 12 bases left in between. The V gene's germline CDR1 is MDHEN and CDR2 SYDVKM. The CDR3 covers 11 residues. The CDR3 region has the DNA TGTGCCAGCGGGGCCCGGGCCGGCTACACCTTC. This gives the protein CASGARAGYTF.

The genes are TRBV19 and TRBJ1-1; maybe TRBD1 (6 bases). Germline V gene lookup returns CDR1 LNHDA and CDR2 SQIVND (reference sequence). The CDR3 totals 12 residues. The germline V and J ends were trimmed by 5 bases and 8 bases, with 12 bases remaining between them. CDR3 sequence reads: CASSPTGTEAFF. The CDR3 nucleotides read TGTGCCAGTAGTCCCACCGGGACAGAAGCTTTCTTT. The full variable domain, rest sourced from reference TRBV19 and TRBJ1-1, is DGGITQSPKYLFRKEGQNVTLSCEQNLNHDAMYWYRQDPGQGLRLIYYSQIVNDFQKGDIAEGYSVSREKKESFPLTVTSAQKNPTAFYLCASSPTGTEAFFGQGTRLTVV.

This rearrangement joins TRBV6-1 to TRBJ2-3; 10 nucleotides match TRBD2. J gave up 0 bases and V 6 bases, and 3 bases lay outside the gene matches. Germline CDR1 and CDR2: MNHNS and SASEGT. The CDR3 sequence is 15 residues long. The CDR3 DNA is TGTGCCAGCAGAAATAGCGGGAGGAGCACAGATACGCAGTATTTT. This sequence encodes CASRNSGRSTDTQYF.

This rearrangement joins TRBV5-4 to TRBJ2-3; 9 bases are a match to TRBD1. Germline lookup yields CDR1 SGHNT and CDR2 YYREEE (reference sequence). Germline trimming cut 0 bases from V and 4 bases from J; bases unmatched to any gene: 3. This CDR3 spans 15 amino acids. Written as DNA, the CDR3 is TGTGCCAGCAGCTTGGGGGGACAGGGCCCAGATACGCAGTATTTT. Translating it yields CASSLGGQGPDTQYF.

The V gene is TRBV10-2, the J gene TRBJ2-7; TRBD2 might be the D (5 bases). V was cut by 3 bases and J by 7 bases, with 13 bases left in between. Germline CDR1 is WSHSY and CDR2 is SAAADI. This CDR3 contains 13 residues. CDR3 sequence reads: CASSEIGGREQYF. DNA of the CDR3: TGCGCCAGCAGTGAAATTGGAGGTCGGGAGCAGTACTTC.

The chain employs TRBV18 and TRBJ1-1, with a weak D call TRBD1 (6 bases). The length of the CDR3 is 15 residues. V lost 2 bases and J 6 bases, leaving 16 bases between the germline ends. CDR1 and CDR2 from the germline V gene are KGHSH and LQKENI. The CDR3 DNA follows: TGTGCCAGCTCACCAGATGAGGGGTCAGGGGCTGAAGCTTTCTTT. As protein: CASSPDEGSGAEAFF.

The CDR3 DNA follows: TGCAGCGTTGAACTTAGCTCCGCCTACGAGCAGTACTTC. This translates into CSVELSSAYEQYF. The genes are TRBV29-1 and TRBJ2-7; no clear D. Germline V gene lookup returns CDR1 SQVTM and CDR2 ANQGSEA. V lost 2 bases and J lost 2, with 10 bases in between. The CDR3 runs to 13 residues.

The chain links TRBV7-2 to TRBJ1-2; TRBD1 agrees at 8 bases. Per germline, CDR1 SGHTA and CDR2 FQGNSA. This CDR3 comprises 15 residues. Trimming at V came to 5 bases and at J to 7 bases, leaving 12 bases not matched to a gene. This chain's CDR3 is CASSHRDRRRRGYTF. The CDR3 coding sequence is TGTGCCAGCAGCCACCGGGACAGGCGTCGGCGTGGCTACACCTTC.

V gene TRBV7-8 combines with J gene TRBJ2-2; D might be TRBD1 (6 bases). Germline V gene lookup returns CDR1 SGHVS and CDR2 FQNEAQ. Trimming cost V 0 bases and J 4 bases, with 9 bases left between them. CDR3 length: 15 amino acids. CDR3 loop: CASSLAGAGTGELFF. CDR3 nucleotide sequence: TGTGCCAGCAGCTTAGCGGGGGCGGGCACCGGGGAGCTGTTTTTT. Based on the CDR3 plus reference TRBV7-8 and TRBJ2-2, the full variable domain is GAGVSQSPRYKVAKRGQDVALRCDPISGHVSLFWYQQALGQGPEFLTYFQNEAQLDKSGLPSDRFFAERPEGSVSTLKIQRTQQEDSAVYLCASSLAGAGTGELFFGEGSRLTVL.